This entry lists 25 T cell receptor beta chains sequenced from one sample in a study of blood T cell repertoires in COVID-19. Measured with immunoSEQ multiplex PCR; TCRdb has only the in-frame clones, and not every one. The repertoire holds fewer than 350,000 clones, with about 86% as singletons. The sequenced sample was peripheral blood. Source of these receptors: a woman aged 55-70 years with active or convalescent COVID-19.

The rearrangement joins TRBV2 to TRBJ1-5; 8 bases map to TRBD1. The V and J ends lost 4 bases and 6 bases, in that order; junction bases with no gene match: 5. The CDR3 totals 14 residues. Germline lookup yields CDR1 SNHLY and CDR2 FYNNEI. Written as DNA, the CDR3 is TGTGCCAGCAGTGGGCAGGGGGCAGGTCAGCCCCAGCATTTT. Protein: CASSGQGAGQPQHF.

This clone is a singleton in its sample. V gene TRBV18 combines with J gene TRBJ1-4; 7 nucleotides align to TRBD1. Germline CDR1 KGHSH, CDR2 LQKENI. The J segment lost 3 bases and the V segment lost 5 bases, leaving 6 bases of the junction unmatched. This CDR3 is 15 amino acids long. The CDR3 DNA is TGTGCCAGCTCATCCCGACAGGGAGCTAATGAAAAACTGTTTTTT. Translated, it gives CASSSRQGANEKLFF.

The chain is built from TRBV14 and TRBJ1-2, with D perhaps TRBD1 (5 bases). The germline CDR1 and CDR2 sequences are SGHDN and FVKESK. V was clipped by 0 bases and J by 8 bases, with 13 bases between them. The CDR3 runs 14 residues. CDR3 bases: TGTGCCAGCAGCCAAGATAGGGGTGCAGGCGGCTACACCTTC. Encoded protein: CASSQDRGAGGYTF.

The rearrangement uses TRBV11-2 and TRBJ2-7; D unclear. This CDR3 comprises 11 residues. Trimming shortened V by 6 bases and J by 6 bases, and 9 bases separated the two germline ends. Germline CDR1 reads SGHAT; CDR2 reads FQNNGV. The CDR3 DNA sequence: TGTGCCAGCAGTAGAGCTGGCGAGCAGTACTTC. Residues: CASSRAGEQYF.

The J gene is TRBJ2-7, the V gene TRBV3-1 (or the pseudogene TRBV3-2); 8 bases align to TRBD1. The CDR3 has 14 residues. Germline V gene lookup returns CDR1 LGHDT and CDR2 YNNKEL (reference sequence). J gave up 4 bases and V 1 base, and 3 bases lay outside the gene matches. As DNA, the CDR3 is TGTGCCAGCAGCCAAGTGAACAGGGGGTACGAGCAGTACTTC. It translates to CASSQVNRGYEQYF.

This chain links TRBV27 with TRBJ2-7; D unresolved. CDR1 and CDR2 (germline): MNHEY, SMNVEV (reference sequence). Trimming pared 4 bases from V and 3 bases from J, leaving 7 bases between. CDR3 size: 12 residues. The CDR3 reads CASSSIYYEQYF. CDR3 in DNA: TGTGCCAGCAGTTCGATCTACTACGAGCAGTACTTC.

The chain employs TRBV27 and TRBJ1-2; 10 nucleotides match TRBD1. This CDR3 has 15 amino acids. Looked up from germline, CDR1 is MNHEY and CDR2 is SMNVEV (reference sequence). With V trimmed by 5 bases and J by 8 bases, 11 bases remained unmatched. CDR3 sequence reads: CASSINRGTGVGYTF. The DNA for the CDR3 is TGTGCCAGCAGTATCAATCGCGGGACAGGGGTGGGCTACACCTTC.

This clone was recorded many times. V gene TRBV30 combines with J gene TRBJ1-6; D unresolved. V dropped 8 bases and J dropped 6 bases, with 20 bases sitting between them. The CDR3 has 15 residues. Germline V CDR1 and CDR2: GTSNPN, SVGIG (reference sequence). The CDR3 sequence: CATGLGRRFNSPLHF. The CDR3 nucleotides read TGTGCCACCGGACTAGGCCGACGGTTTAATTCACCCCTCCACTTT.

This clone has a single count. The genes are TRBV7-9 and TRBJ2-3; D call uncertain. This CDR3 has 16 amino acids. V was shortened by 1 base and J by 2 bases, with 13 bases between the two germline ends. The germline V gene encodes CDR1 SEHNR and CDR2 FQNEAQ (reference sequence). The CDR3 region is CASSLVSRGATDTQYF. Here the CDR3 DNA reads TGTGCCAGCAGCTTAGTTTCCCGAGGAGCCACAGATACGCAGTATTTT.

The DNA of the CDR3 is TGTGCCAGCACCCCCTGGACAGGGGACCAAGAGACCCAGTACTTC. Amino acid sequence: CASTPWTGDQETQYF. The J gene is TRBJ2-5, the V gene TRBV2, with 9 bases that match TRBD1. The V gene's germline CDR1 is SNHLY and CDR2 FYNNEI. V was clipped by 7 bases and J by 0 bases; unmatched bases: 6. This CDR3 contains 15 residues. Together with reference TRBV2 and TRBJ2-5, the CDR3 gives the full variable domain: EPEVTQTPSHQVTQMGQEVILRCVPISNHLYFYWYRQILGQKVEFLVSFYNNEISEKSEIFDDQFSVERPDGSNFTLKIRSTKLEDSAMYFCASTPWTGDQETQYFGPGTRLLVL.

The chain joins TRBV29-1 to TRBJ1-2; no reliable D call. This CDR3 region has 11 residues. V was trimmed by 3 bases and J by 5 bases, leaving 7 bases between them. The germline gives CDR1 SQVTM, CDR2 ANQGSEA. DNA for the CDR3: TGCAGCGTTGACCGTCAGTATGGCTACACCTTC. As protein: CSVDRQYGYTF.

The chain joins TRBV7-9 to TRBJ2-6, with D maybe TRBD1 (6 bases). Germline loops: CDR1 SEHNR, CDR2 FQNEAQ (reference sequence). Trimming stripped 5 bases from V and 2 bases from J, with 13 bases between. The CDR3 runs 16 residues. The CDR3 nucleotides are TGTGCCAGCAGCCGCAGGGGAATTACTGGGGCCAACGTCCTGACTTTC. Its protein is CASSRRGITGANVLTF.

The chain is built from TRBV6-2 or TRBV6-3 and TRBJ1-5; no clear D. V lost 5 bases and J lost 0, with 8 bases in between. The CDR3 length is 14 residues. Germline lookup yields CDR1 MNHEY and CDR2 SVGEGT. In DNA, the CDR3 is TGTGCCAGCAGTGACATCTATAGCAATCAGCCCCAGCATTTT. It encodes CASSDIYSNQPQHF.

The V call is TRBV5-1, the J call TRBJ2-3; 9 nucleotides agree with TRBD2. There are 16 residues in the CDR3. Germline V gene data show CDR1 as SGHRS and CDR2 as YFSETQ. V lost 0 bases and J lost 2; bases outside the gene matches: 4. The CDR3 region has the DNA TGCGCCAGCAGCTTGGGTAGCGGGGGTTCCACAGATACGCAGTATTTT. Protein sequence: CASSLGSGGSTDTQYF.

The rearrangement joins TRBV19 to TRBJ2-5, with 7 nucleotides matching TRBD2. The V and J ends lost 1 base and 9 bases, in that order; junction bases with no gene match: 8. This CDR3 contains 14 residues. Germline V gene sequence: CDR1 LNHDA, CDR2 SQIVND (reference sequence). CDR3 sequence (DNA): TGTGCCAGTAGTATAGGGTGGCAGGGAGGGGCCCAGTACTTC. Translated: CASSIGWQGGAQYF.

V and J are TRBV2 and TRBJ2-7; TRBD2 matches 7 bases. The ends lost 6 bases at V and 5 bases at J; junction bases unmatched: 19. Germline CDR1 reads SNHLY; CDR2 reads FYNNEI. The CDR3 length is 17 residues. CDR3 residues: CASSDTSVSGLFDEQYF. For the CDR3, the DNA is TGTGCCAGCAGCGACACCAGTGTTAGCGGGCTCTTCGACGAGCAGTACTTC.

The V gene is TRBV7-6, the J gene TRBJ1-3; a weak D match, TRBD1 (5 bases). V lost 0 bases to trimming and J lost 3 bases, with 15 bases between them. The CDR3 sequence is 17 residues long. Germline-derived CDR1 and CDR2 are SGHVS and FNYEAQ. This chain's CDR3 is CASSLAAQGTGGNTIYF. The CDR3 DNA is TGTGCCAGCAGCTTAGCGGCTCAGGGCACAGGTGGAAACACCATATATTTT. The full variable domain, with the rest looked up from reference TRBV7-6 and TRBJ1-3, is GAGVSQSPRYKVTKRGQDVALRCDPISGHVSLYWYRQALGQGPEFLTYFNYEAQQDKSGLPNDRFSAERPEGSISTLTIQRTEQRDSAMYRCASSLAAQGTGGNTIYFGEGSWLTVV.

This clone was recorded only once. The genes are TRBV5-4 and TRBJ2-3; 14 positions agree with TRBD2. V lost 3 bases and J lost 4; bases outside the gene matches: 10. Per germline, CDR1 SGHNT and CDR2 YYREEE (reference sequence). This CDR3 has 18 residues. This CDR3 is CASSSGTSGGPWADTQYF. DNA for the CDR3: TGTGCCAGCAGCTCGGGGACTAGCGGGGGACCTTGGGCAGATACGCAGTATTTT. The full variable domain, completed using reference TRBV5-4 and TRBJ2-3, is ETGVTQSPTHLIKTRGQQVTLRCSSQSGHNTVSWYQQALGQGPQFIFQYYREEENGRGNFPPRFSGLQFPNYSSELNVNALELDDSALYLCASSSGTSGGPWADTQYFGPGTRLTVL.

The J gene is TRBJ1-1, the V gene TRBV18; D is unresolved. CDR3 length: 14 amino acids. The V gene lost 2 bases and the J gene lost 4 bases, with 11 bases spanning the gap. Germline values: CDR1 KGHSH, CDR2 LQKENI. CDR3 bases: TGTGCCAGCTCACCAAGGGAGAGAGGCACTGAAGCTTTCTTT. Its protein product is CASSPRERGTEAFF.

The genes are TRBV5-6 and TRBJ2-5; possible D gene TRBD1, 6 bases. The germline CDR1 and CDR2 sequences are SGHDT and YYEEEE. The CDR3 is 14 residues long. V lost 6 bases, J lost 2 bases, and 14 bases lay in between. CDR3 amino acids: CASTSTGRQETQYF. The DNA for the CDR3 is TGTGCCAGCACCTCGACAGGCCGGCAAGAGACCCAGTACTTC.

The rearrangement uses TRBV5-1 and TRBJ2-7; 14 nucleotides match TRBD2. The ends lost 4 bases at V and 0 bases at J; junction bases unmatched: 9. This CDR3 contains 18 residues. Germline-derived CDR1 and CDR2 are SGHRS and YFSETQ. CDR3 sequence: CASSPGLAGVTSSYEQYF. The CDR3 coding sequence is TGCGCCAGCAGCCCGGGACTAGCGGGGGTCACAAGCTCCTACGAGCAGTACTTC.

This chain uses TRBV2 with TRBJ1-2; 8 bases match TRBD1. The CDR3 consists of 17 residues. V dropped 5 bases and J dropped 4; count of bases not matched to a gene: 15. Germline-derived CDR1 and CDR2 are SNHLY and FYNNEI. CDR3 coding DNA: TGTGCCAGCAGTTTGGACAGGGCTGAGGAGGCTAGCTATGGCTACACCTTC. Translated, it gives CASSLDRAEEASYGYTF.

The chain has TRBV3-1 (or the pseudogene TRBV3-2) and TRBJ2-7; TRBD1 matches 9 bases. The CDR3 consists of 14 residues. Per the germline V gene, CDR1 is LGHDT and CDR2 is YNNKEL (reference sequence). J was trimmed by 3 bases and V by 7 bases; bases with no gene match: 7. The chain's CDR3 is CASTPGTGSYEQYF. In nucleotides, the CDR3 is TGTGCCAGCACCCCCGGGACAGGGAGCTACGAGCAGTACTTC.

CDR3 residues: CASSLQAGNTGELFF. Written as DNA, the CDR3 is TGTGCCAGCAGCTTGCAAGCGGGGAACACCGGGGAGCTGTTTTTT. The chain employs TRBV5-4 and TRBJ2-2, with D perhaps matching TRBD2 (6 bases). Germline V gene lookup returns CDR1 SGHNT and CDR2 YYREEE (reference sequence). This CDR3 region has 15 residues. V was cut by 1 base and J by 1 base, with 8 bases left in between.

The chain joins TRBV12-5 to TRBJ2-1; 8 positions match TRBD2. CDR3 length equals 15 residues. J lost 2 bases, V lost 0 bases, and 0 bases had no gene match. Per germline, CDR1 LGHNT and CDR2 FRNRAP. The CDR3 here is CASGLVGGAYNEQFF. CDR3 bases: TGTGCTAGTGGTTTGGTCGGGGGGGCCTACAATGAGCAGTTCTTC. The full variable domain, with the rest looked up from reference TRBV12-5 and TRBJ2-1, is DARVTQTPRHKVTEMGQEVTMRCQPILGHNTVFWYRQTMMQGLELLAYFRNRAPLDDSGMPKDRFSAEMPDATLATLKIQPSEPRDSAVYFCASGLVGGAYNEQFFGPGTRLTVL.